Sequencing of this T cell receptor beta chain was carried out in a study of blood T cell repertoires in COVID-19. In its sample, this clone was seen a few times. In the study's own analysis: Counts of nucleated cells, estimated from reference gene primer amplification, were obtained. Some clones are missing from TCRdb's copy, which holds only in-frame ones; the method was immunoSEQ multiplex PCR. V and J calls and clone size are as listed in that table; D and trimming were resolved from the DNA. The table lists 210,000 or so clones, roughly 80% of them singletons. V shed 1 base and J shed 7 bases, with 14 bases lying between them. The CDR3 is 15 residues long. The germline V gene has CDR1 SGHAT and CDR2 FQNNGV.

The material sequenced was peripheral blood. This TCR came from a woman of 80 years or more with active or convalescent COVID-19. The chain employs TRBV11-2 and TRBJ2-1; a weak D match, TRBD1 (6 bases). The CDR3 DNA is TGTGCCAGCAGCTTAGGACCAAGAGGGGGTAATGAGCAGTTCTTC. Translating it yields CASSLGPRGGNEQFF.